What follows are 4 T cell receptor beta chains derived from one specimen sequenced in a study of blood T cells in healthy people across ages. For the second PCR, which ran for 7 to 11 cycles, a sample-barcoded 5' primer and a J-beta primer mix were used. TCRdb ran MiXCR on the 5' RACE reads and lists one entry per CDR3 protein. The sample lists more than 700,000 distinct CDR3 sequences, about 46% occurring once. Sequencing input: blood. The receptors shown here come from a man aged 80 or over in good health.

The CDR3 nucleotides are TGTGCCAGCAGCTTAACGGACGGAGTCTATGGCTACACCTTC. Translated: CASSLTDGVYGYTF. The chain has TRBV7-2 and TRBJ1-2, with D hard to call. Germline V gene lookup returns CDR1 SGHTA and CDR2 FQGNSA. This CDR3 comprises 14 residues. Trimming cost V 2 bases and J 4 bases, with 11 bases left between them.

The chain couples TRBV7-9 to TRBJ2-7; D is undetermined. Trimming removed 3 bases at V and 0 bases at J, with 9 bases between. Germline V lookup: CDR1 SEHNR, CDR2 FQNEAQ (reference sequence). This CDR3 is 14 amino acids long. The CDR3 DNA reads as TGTGCCAGCAGCTTTAACCAGGCCTCCTACGAGCAGTACTTC. The encoded protein is CASSFNQASYEQYF. The variable domain in full, with the rest retrieved from reference TRBV7-9 and TRBJ2-7, is DTGVSQNPRHKITKRGQNVTFRCDPISEHNRLYWYRQTLGQGPEFLTYFQNEAQLEKSRLLSDRFSAERPKGSFSTLEIQRTEQGDSAMYLCASSFNQASYEQYFGPGTRLTVT.

This clonotype was seen more than once but under ten times. The V call is TRBV6-1, the J call TRBJ2-5; unclear D gene. Trimming took 4 bases from V and 2 from J, leaving 11 bases between them. Germline V gene lookup returns CDR1 MNHNS and CDR2 SASEGT. The CDR3 has 14 residues. CDR3 bases: TGTGCCAGCAGTGCGGGCAGAATTCAAGAGACCCAGTACTTC. Translation gives CASSAGRIQETQYF.

This clonotype has only a few counts. The rearrangement joins TRBV7-3 to TRBJ1-1; tentatively, D is TRBD1 (5 bases). Per germline, CDR1 SGHTA and CDR2 FQGTGA. This CDR3 is built from 16 residues. V lost 0 bases to trimming and J lost 0 bases, with 11 bases between them. As DNA, the CDR3 is TGTGCCAGCAGCTTAACGGCCGGGGCTATGAACACTGAAGCTTTCTTT. This translates into CASSLTAGAMNTEAFF.